The 16 T cell receptor beta chains in this list originate from one sample, sequenced in a study of blood T cells in healthy people across ages. The authors ran a second PCR of about 6 to 12 cycles using a sample-barcoded 5' primer and a J-beta primer mix. One entry per CDR3 protein results from TCRdb running MiXCR on the 5' RACE reads. The data show hundreds of thousands of distinct CDR3 sequences, about 29% seen once. These sequences were also reported in another study, on T cells of mothers and their children.

The specimen was blood. The receptors were sampled from a boy aged 2 to 10 in good health.

Here the CDR3 DNA reads TGTGCCAGCAGCTTGGACATAAACAATGAGCAGTTCTTC. As protein: CASSLDINNEQFF. The J gene is TRBJ2-1, the V gene TRBV5-5, with D hard to call. V lost 0 bases, J lost 5 bases, and 6 bases lay in between. In germline, CDR1 is SGHKS, CDR2 YYEKEE (reference sequence). CDR3 size: 13 residues.

This clonotype showed up many times. This chain joins TRBV7-9 and TRBJ1-4; possibly TRBD1 for D (5 bases). This CDR3 region has 15 residues. CDR1 and CDR2 (germline): SEHNR, FQNEAQ (reference sequence). V was clipped by 2 bases and J by 7 bases, with 14 bases between them. Here the CDR3 reads CASSLLGGLGEKLFF. The CDR3 DNA follows: TGTGCCAGCAGCTTATTGGGGGGTCTGGGTGAAAAACTGTTTTTT.

The table lists this clonotype with a few counts. CDR3 coding DNA: TGTGCCAGCAGTCCCCACCTCGGTGAGCAGTTCTTC. This encodes CASSPHLGEQFF. The chain employs TRBV28 and TRBJ2-5; D is ambiguous. TRBJ2-1 explains the end of the DNA better; the J call may be wrong. Looked up from germline, CDR1 is MDHEN and CDR2 is SYDVKM. The length of the CDR3 is 12 residues.

This chain connects TRBV6-5 to TRBJ2-3; no clear D. This CDR3 is 13 amino acids long. The V gene lost 10 bases and the J gene lost 6 bases, with 17 bases spanning the gap. From germline, CDR1 is MNHEY and CDR2 SVGAGI. DNA for the CDR3: TGTGCCACAACTCGAACACGTGAGGATACGCAGTATTTT. As protein: CATTRTREDTQYF.

In nucleotides, the CDR3 is TGTGCCAGCAGATCACTAGCGGCAAACACCGGGGAGCTGTTTTTT. Protein sequence: CASRSLAANTGELFF. The chain recombines TRBV6-5 with TRBJ2-2, with 8 bases identical to TRBD2. Germline assignment: CDR1 MNHEY and CDR2 SVGAGI. J was trimmed by 2 bases and V by 6 bases; bases with no gene match: 5. CDR3 length: 15 amino acids.

There are a few counts of this clonotype. The chain links TRBV5-1 to TRBJ2-5; 9 bases are shared with TRBD2. The CDR3 loop spans 15 amino acids. V was pared by 4 bases and J by 2 bases, with 6 bases of the junction left unmatched. CDR1 is SGHRS, CDR2 YFSETQ, per germline. CDR3 protein: CASSVSGGVQETQYF. The CDR3 nucleotides read TGCGCCAGCAGCGTTAGCGGGGGAGTACAAGAGACCCAGTACTTC.

The rearrangement uses TRBV20-1 and TRBJ2-4, with D maybe TRBD2 (5 bases). The CDR3 extends over 15 amino acids. V lost 6 bases to trimming and J lost 0 bases, with 15 bases between them. The germline V gene encodes CDR1 DFQATT and CDR2 SNEGSKA (reference sequence). In DNA, the CDR3 is TGCAGTGCGGAGGCGGTAGCGCTAGCCAAAAACATTCAGTACTTC. It codes for CSAEAVALAKNIQYF.

Only a few counts were recorded for this clonotype. The rearrangement joins TRBV12-3 or TRBV12-4 to TRBJ2-7; D perhaps matches TRBD1 (5 bases). This CDR3 has 15 residues. The V and J ends lost 6 bases and 3 bases respectively, with 18 bases between them. The CDR3 DNA sequence: TGTGCCAGCAGGCCCCCTGTTCAGGGTTACTACGAGCAGTACTTC. Its protein is CASRPPVQGYYEQYF.

There are a few counts of this clonotype. The chain couples TRBV7-2 to TRBJ2-6; 9 bases align to TRBD2. The CDR3 runs 18 residues. Trimming removed 4 bases from V and 0 bases from J; junction bases left unmatched: 7. The germline V gene has CDR1 SGHTA and CDR2 FQGNSA. The CDR3 DNA follows: TGTGCCAGCAGCTCCTTAGCGGGAGCAAGCTCTGGGGCCAACGTCCTGACTTTC. Translating gives CASSSLAGASSGANVLTF.

V usage is TRBV3-1 and J usage is TRBJ1-1, with 7 bases lining up with TRBD1. After removal of 2 bases from V and 3 bases from J, the junction contained 3 bases not matched to a gene. CDR3 size: 14 residues. CDR1 LGHDT and CDR2 YNNKEL come from the germline V gene (reference sequence). The CDR3 bases are TGTGCCAGCAGCCAATTGGACAGGTACACTGAAGCTTTCTTT. This sequence encodes CASSQLDRYTEAFF.

CDR3 region: CASSPWTQETQYF. The CDR3 bases are TGTGCCAGCAGCCCCTGGACGCAAGAGACCCAGTACTTC. This rearrangement joins TRBV7-9 to TRBJ2-7, with no clear D. The J call is in doubt because the DNA end fits TRBJ2-5 better. Germline V gene lookup returns CDR1 SEHNR and CDR2 FQNEAQ (reference sequence). This CDR3 has 13 amino acids.

This clonotype was counted a few times. The chain carries TRBV7-9 and TRBJ2-2; the D is unclear. V lost 2 bases, J lost 1 base, and 8 bases lay in between. Germline V lookup: CDR1 SEHNR, CDR2 FQNEAQ (reference sequence). The CDR3 extends over 15 amino acids. The chain's CDR3 is CASSLSQWNTGELFF. Here the CDR3 DNA reads TGTGCCAGCAGCTTATCACAGTGGAACACCGGGGAGCTGTTTTTT.

V and J are TRBV6-1 and TRBJ1-2; 12 bases agree with TRBD1. Unmatched junction bases numbered 6, after V lost 7 bases and J lost 6 bases. The CDR3 is 14 amino acids. Germline CDR1 reads MNHNS; CDR2 reads SASEGT. CDR3 loop: CASTWDRGRDGYTF. The DNA for the CDR3 is TGTGCCAGCACCTGGGACAGGGGGCGTGATGGCTACACCTTC.

CDR3 amino acids: CASSSGVVGRGTDTQYF. The CDR3 region has the DNA TGTGCCAGCAGTTCCGGTGTAGTGGGACGCGGCACAGATACGCAGTATTTT. The chain uses TRBV6-5 and TRBJ2-3; D possibly uses TRBD1 or TRBD2 (5 bases each). This CDR3 region has 17 residues. The germline V and J ends were trimmed by 4 bases and 1 base, with 18 bases remaining between them. CDR1 is MNHEY, CDR2 SVGAGI, per germline.

This clonotype was picked up many times. The chain joins TRBV29-1 to TRBJ1-2; a possible D gene is TRBD1 (6 bases). Germline values: CDR1 SQVTM, CDR2 ANQGSEA. V lost 8 bases and J lost 6, with 10 bases in between. This CDR3 region has 10 residues. CDR3: CSFSGDGYTF. CDR3 in DNA: TGCAGCTTCTCAGGGGATGGCTACACCTTC.

This clonotype showed up just a few times. The chain joins TRBV3-1 to TRBJ2-4; 9 positions match TRBD1. With 0 bases clipped from V and 0 bases from J, the junction kept 9 bases outside the gene matches. Germline V lookup: CDR1 LGHDT, CDR2 YNNKEL (reference sequence). CDR3 size: 19 residues. The CDR3 DNA reads TGTGCCAGCAGCCAAGAACCCGGACAGGGGATACTAGCCAAAAACATTCAGTACTTC. Translated: CASSQEPGQGILAKNIQYF.